A selection of T cell receptor beta chains follows, all from one sample in a study of OX40 agonist ivuxolimab in advanced cancers. Libraries were prepared by immunoSEQ multiplex PCR; TCRdb keeps only in-frame clonotypes and omits some of them. The data show approximately 20,000 clones, about 83% seen once. The starting material was CD4+ or CD8+ T cells sorted from blood, obtained in a trial of the OX40 agonist ivuxolimab. These TCRs come from an adult with an advanced solid tumor such as melanoma, head and neck, liver or kidney cancer. Each CDR3 is given with its conserved first and last residue. A D gene is named only where the DNA matches it firmly. The listing skips clone size in some rows; elsewhere it reads once, few, many or a size class.

DNA | CDR3 | size | V | D | J
TGTGCCAGCAGCTTCAGCCGAGGGCAAGAGCAGTACTTC | CASSFSRGQEQYF | - | TRBV7-3 | - | TRBJ2-7
TGTGCCAGCAGGTCACAGGGGAACTATGGCTACACCTTC | CASRSQGNYGYTF | - | TRBV27 | TRBD1 | TRBJ1-2
TGTGCCAGCAGCAGGGGAAACACCATATATTTT | CASSRGNTIYF | - | TRBV11-2 | - | TRBJ1-3
TGTGCCAGCAGTTTGACAGGGGGAAACGAGCAGTACTTC | CASSLTGGNEQYF | - | TRBV27 | TRBD1 | TRBJ2-7
TGTGCCAGCAGCCCATTGAGCTCCTACAATGAGCAGTTCTTC | CASSPLSSYNEQFF | - | TRBV28 | - | TRBJ2-1
TGCGCCACCTCGGCTGCGGGGGAGTTACCGCACCAAGAGACCCAGTACTTC | CATSAAGELPHQETQYF | - | TRBV23-1 | TRBD2 | TRBJ2-5
TGTGCCACCGCAGCGGGGGGGCGCTACAATGAGCAGTTCTTC | CATAAGGRYNEQFF | - | TRBV19 | TRBD2 | TRBJ2-1
TGTGCCAGCTCACCACCCAGGGGCTATGGCTACACCTTC | CASSPPRGYGYTF | - | TRBV18 | - | TRBJ1-2
TGTGCCAGCAGCTCAGACCGCTTAGCGGGGACCAATGAGCAGTTCTTC | CASSSDRLAGTNEQFF | - | TRBV7-2 | TRBD2 | TRBJ2-1
TGTGCCAGCAGCCCTGAGGGGGGGAACACCGGGGAGCTGTTTTTT | CASSPEGGNTGELFF | few | TRBV6-4 | - | TRBJ2-2
TGCGCCAGCAGAATCTTTAATGAAAAACTGTTTTTT | CASRIFNEKLFF | few | TRBV5-1 | - | TRBJ1-4
TGTGCCAGCAGCGCGACTGGAGGCTCTGGAAACACCATATATTTT | CASSATGGSGNTIYF | - | TRBV9 | - | TRBJ1-3
TGTGCCAGCAGCTTAGTAGCGGGGGGAGGCAATGAGCAGTTCTTC | CASSLVAGGGNEQFF | - | TRBV7-6 | TRBD2 | TRBJ2-1
TGTGCCAGCAGTTTATCTCACTCCTCCGGGGATACGCAGTATTTT | CASSLSHSSGDTQYF | - | TRBV27 | - | TRBJ2-3
TGTGCCAGCAGCCGCACCGGTGGCTACACCTTC | CASSRTGGYTF | - | TRBV5-6 | - | TRBJ1-2
TGTGCCAGCAGCGTGACCCGTGCTGGAAACACCATATATTTT | CASSVTRAGNTIYF | - | TRBV9 | - | TRBJ1-3
TGTGCCAGCAGTATTACAGGGGGCCCAGATTCACCCCTCCACTTT | CASSITGGPDSPLHF | - | TRBV6-5 | TRBD1 | TRBJ1-6
TGCGCCAGCAGTGAAGGGACAGGGAACTTCTACGAGCAGTACTTC | CASSEGTGNFYEQYF | - | TRBV10-1 | TRBD1 | TRBJ2-7